What follows are 27 T cell receptor beta chains derived from one specimen sequenced in a study of T cell responses to AZD1222 COVID-19 vaccine. Here immunoSEQ multiplex PCR was the method, and the copy in TCRdb shows in-frame clones only, minus some. Found here are under 150,000 clones, about 90% of them singletons; the top ten hold about a tenth. The sequencing here drew on peripheral blood, taken 28 days after the second AZD1222 dose. These receptors were taken from an adult who received the AZD1222 COVID-19 vaccine.

The chain joins TRBV28 to TRBJ2-3; D remains ambiguous. The CDR3 is 14 residues long. Trimming took off 3 bases at V and 7 bases at J, with 14 bases between the two ends. Germline CDR1 and CDR2: MDHEN and SYDVKM. CDR3: CASSFSTWGNTQYF. DNA for the CDR3: TGTGCCAGCAGTTTTTCCACTTGGGGAAATACGCAGTATTTT. The variable domain in full, completed from reference TRBV28 and TRBJ2-3, reads DVKVTQSSRYLVKRTGEKVFLECVQDMDHENMFWYRQDPGLGLRLIYFSYDVKMKEKGDIPEGYSVSREKKERFSLILESASTNQTSMYLCASSFSTWGNTQYFGPGTRLTVL.

The chain has TRBV5-1 and TRBJ1-1, with 7 bases fitting TRBD1. This CDR3 comprises 13 residues. V shed 5 bases and J 0 bases; nucleotides not matched to a gene: 1. CDR1 SGHRS and CDR2 YFSETQ come from the germline V gene. The CDR3 coding sequence is TGCGCCAGCAGTGACAGGGTGAACACTGAAGCTTTCTTT. It yields the protein CASSDRVNTEAFF.

This chain uses TRBV6-2 or TRBV6-3 with TRBJ1-2; a weak D match, TRBD1 (5 bases). V was pared by 2 bases and J by 5 bases, with 12 bases between. Germline values: CDR1 MNHEY, CDR2 SVGEGT. The CDR3 contains 14 residues. This CDR3 is CASSYRGDPYGYTF. The CDR3 DNA reads as TGTGCCAGCAGTTACCGGGGGGATCCTTATGGCTACACCTTC.

The count of this clone is one. V usage is TRBV10-1 and J usage is TRBJ2-2, with D possibly being TRBD2 (6 bases). CDR1 and CDR2 from the germline V gene are WNHNN and SYGVQD (reference sequence). Trimming took 2 bases from V and 9 from J, leaving 10 bases between them. The CDR3 extends over 13 amino acids. CDR3 in amino acids: CASSEGAGRELFF. The CDR3 nucleotides read TGCGCCAGCAGTGAGGGGGCGGGACGGGAGCTGTTTTTT.

V is TRBV25-1 and J is TRBJ1-2; D remains unclear. The germline V gene encodes CDR1 MGHDK and CDR2 SYGVNS. V was cut by 4 bases and J by 2 bases, with 11 bases left in between. CDR3 length equals 14 residues. CDR3 sequence: CASSGDTPNYGYTF. The CDR3, as DNA: TGTGCCAGCAGTGGCGACACACCAAACTATGGCTACACCTTC.

The V and J genes are TRBV6-5 and TRBJ1-2; 7 bases match TRBD1. CDR3 length equals 13 residues. CDR1 and CDR2 from the germline V gene are MNHEY and SVGAGI. The J segment lost 4 bases and the V segment lost 9 bases, leaving 8 bases of the junction unmatched. Here the CDR3 DNA reads TGTGCCAGTCAGGAGGGGGCTGTCTATGGCTACACCTTC. Amino acids: CASQEGAVYGYTF.

The chain is built from TRBV23-1 and TRBJ1-1; D remains ambiguous. TRBV23-1 is noted as an ORF with a role that remains uncertain. The CDR3 length is 11 residues. The V end lost 6 bases, the J end lost 6 bases, and 8 bases lay between the germline ends. The DNA for the CDR3 is TGCGCCAGCAGCCTCGGCCCTGAAGCTTTCTTT. Amino acid sequence: CASSLGPEAFF.

V is TRBV4-3 and J is TRBJ2-1; D gene ambiguous. The CDR3 is made up of 14 amino acids. Germline V gene lookup returns CDR1 LGHNA and CDR2 YSLEER. V lost 2 bases, J lost 3 bases, and 8 bases lay in between. For the CDR3, the DNA is TGCGCCAGCAGCCAAATCGACCGCTACAATGAGCAGTTCTTC. Translation gives CASSQIDRYNEQFF.

This clone occurred once. The V call is TRBV30, the J call TRBJ1-4, with TRBD1 matching 9 bases. The V segment lost 5 bases and the J segment 5 bases; nucleotides outside the gene matches: 3. Germline CDR1 reads GTSNPN; CDR2 reads SVGIG (reference sequence). The CDR3 sequence is 13 residues long. The CDR3 is CAWDRGLNEKLFF. CDR3 bases: TGTGCCTGGGACAGGGGGTTGAATGAAAAACTGTTTTTT. The complete variable domain, with remaining parts taken from reference TRBV30 and TRBJ1-4, reads SQTIHQWPATLVQPVGSPLSLECTVEGTSNPNLYWYRQAAGRGLQLLFYSVGIGQISSEVPQNLSASRPQDRQFILSSKKLLLSDSGFYLCAWDRGLNEKLFFGSGTQLSVL.

This rearrangement joins TRBV2 to TRBJ2-5; D not resolved. The V end lost 10 bases, the J end lost 2 bases, and 14 bases lay between the germline ends. Germline loops: CDR1 SNHLY, CDR2 FYNNEI. This CDR3 is 13 amino acids long. The CDR3 region has the DNA TGTGCCATCTACGACGGGCGGCAAGAGACCCAGTACTTC. Translated, it gives CAIYDGRQETQYF.

This clone was observed a single time. V gene TRBV5-1 combines with J gene TRBJ1-1, with D maybe TRBD1 (5 bases). V lost 0 bases to trimming and J lost 7 bases, with 10 bases between them. The CDR3 covers 13 residues. Germline loops: CDR1 SGHRS, CDR2 YFSETQ. The CDR3 sequence: CASSLAVGLEAFF. In DNA form, the CDR3 reads TGCGCCAGCAGCTTGGCCGTGGGACTTGAAGCTTTCTTT.

The chain has TRBV5-4 and TRBJ2-2; TRBD2 matches 15 bases. V dropped 4 bases and J dropped 4; count of bases not matched to a gene: 14. From germline, CDR1 is SGHNT and CDR2 YYREEE (reference sequence). There are 20 residues in the CDR3. The CDR3 nucleotides are TGTGCCAGCAGCAGAGGACTAGCGGGAGGGCCTAAGGGGATCACCGGGGAGCTGTTTTTT. This sequence encodes CASSRGLAGGPKGITGELFF.

This chain links TRBV7-8 with TRBJ1-5, with a tentative D call TRBD1 (5 bases). This CDR3 spans 15 amino acids. Germline V lookup: CDR1 SGHVS, CDR2 FQNEAQ. Trimming left V 1 base short and J 0 bases short, with 7 bases between. The CDR3 bases are TGTGCCAGCAGCTTAGGCAGGGATAGCAATCAGCCCCAGCATTTT. Amino acid sequence: CASSLGRDSNQPQHF.

This clone was detected only once. This chain links TRBV6-4 with TRBJ2-5; the match to TRBD2 covers 11 bases. Germline CDR1 and CDR2: MRHNA and SNTAGT. The junction had 5 bases not matched to a gene; V was cut back by 4 bases and J by 4 bases. CDR3 length: 15 residues. CDR3 coding DNA: TGTGCCAGCAGTGCCATCGGACTAGCGGGAGAGACCCAGTACTTC. Its protein product is CASSAIGLAGETQYF.

The chain recombines TRBV6-2 or TRBV6-3 with TRBJ2-7; 9 bases line up with TRBD1. The CDR3 is 18 residues long. V lost 2 bases, J lost 0 bases, and 11 bases stayed unmatched. In germline, CDR1 is MNHEY, CDR2 SVGEGT. The CDR3 is CASSYPPPLQGASYEQYF. For the CDR3, the DNA is TGTGCCAGCAGTTACCCCCCGCCTTTACAGGGGGCCTCCTACGAGCAGTACTTC.

This CDR3 is CASSLPPGTGEKLFF. The CDR3 nucleotides are TGTGCCAGCAGCTTACCTCCCGGGACAGGGGAAAAACTGTTTTTT. The chain couples TRBV7-2 to TRBJ1-4; 9 bases map to TRBD1. The V gene's germline CDR1 is SGHTA and CDR2 FQGNSA. The trim removed 2 bases at V and 8 bases at J, leaving 6 bases unmatched. The CDR3 spans 15 residues. Together with reference TRBV7-2 and TRBJ1-4, the CDR3 gives the full variable domain: GAGVSQSPSNKVTEKGKDVELRCDPISGHTALYWYRQSLGQGLEFLIYFQGNSAPDKSGLPSDRFSAERTGGSVSTLTIQRTQQEDSAVYLCASSLPPGTGEKLFFGSGTQLSVL.

The genes are TRBV28 and TRBJ1-5; TRBD1 might be the D (6 bases). Germline CDR1 is MDHEN and CDR2 is SYDVKM. V was shortened by 7 bases and J by 0 bases, with 16 bases between the two germline ends. The CDR3 sequence is 16 residues long. The CDR3 DNA reads as TGTGCCAGCATGCATGGGGGGCAGGATAGCAATCAGCCCCAGCATTTT. Translating it yields CASMHGGQDSNQPQHF.

The chain links TRBV5-4 to TRBJ1-1, with D tentatively TRBD1 (5 bases). With 5 bases removed from V and 3 bases from J, the gap between germline ends came to 11 bases. The CDR3 sequence is 13 residues long. The germline V gene encodes CDR1 SGHNT and CDR2 YYREEE (reference sequence). The CDR3 is CASSAGGDTEAFF. The CDR3 nucleotides read TGTGCCAGCAGTGCGGGAGGGGACACTGAAGCTTTCTTT.

The V gene is TRBV28, the J gene TRBJ1-2; no reliable D call. V lost 2 bases to trimming and J lost 0 bases, with 13 bases between them. The CDR3 contains 16 residues. Germline V gives CDR1 MDHEN, CDR2 SYDVKM. The chain's CDR3 is CASSLKADPANYGYTF. CDR3 DNA sequence: TGTGCCAGCAGTTTAAAGGCGGACCCAGCTAACTATGGCTACACCTTC.

A word on this clone: This sample includes further DNA sequences coding for the same CDR3. The rearrangement uses TRBV6-5 and TRBJ1-1; the match to TRBD1 covers 7 bases. The CDR3 length is 13 residues. Germline V gene data show CDR1 as MNHEY and CDR2 as SVGAGI. J gave up 1 base and V 6 bases, and 2 bases lay outside the gene matches. The CDR3 spells CASSRTGNTEAFF. CDR3 DNA sequence: TGTGCCAGCAGCCGGACAGGGAACACTGAAGCTTTCTTT.

DNA for the CDR3: TGTGCCAGCAGCTCTCTCAGGGGTGACAATGAGCAGTTCTTC. This encodes CASSSLRGDNEQFF. The V call is TRBV11-2, the J call TRBJ2-1; possible D gene TRBD1, 6 bases. The CDR3 sequence is 14 residues long. Looked up from germline, CDR1 is SGHAT and CDR2 is FQNNGV. Trimming stripped 4 bases from V and 5 bases from J, with 12 bases between.

The chain joins TRBV5-8 to TRBJ1-3; weak D call: TRBD1 (6 bases). CDR3 size: 14 residues. The germline gives CDR1 SGHTS, CDR2 YDEGEE. V lost 1 base, J lost 4 bases, and 9 bases lay in between. The CDR3 DNA reads TGTGCCAGCAGCTTGACAGGGCCAGGAAACACCATATATTTT. Translated, it gives CASSLTGPGNTIYF.

This clone appeared once. The CDR3 sequence: CATSDHRGQGYNEQFF. CDR3 bases: TGTGCCACCAGTGACCACCGTGGACAGGGATACAATGAGCAGTTCTTC. The chain combines TRBV24-1 with TRBJ2-1; 8 bases fit TRBD1. The CDR3 runs to 16 residues. Germline lookup yields CDR1 KGHDR and CDR2 SFDVKD. V was pared by 4 bases and J by 4 bases, with 8 bases of the junction left unmatched.

The chain uses TRBV27 and TRBJ1-2; tentative D call: TRBD1 (5 bases). The CDR3 is 15 residues long. Germline V gives CDR1 MNHEY, CDR2 SMNVEV (reference sequence). V was cut by 7 bases and J by 8 bases, with 23 bases left in between. The CDR3 here is CASTGVPLDIYGYTF. The CDR3 coding sequence is TGTGCCAGCACGGGGGTACCGCTGGATATATACGGCTACACCTTC.

The gene calls are TRBV7-2 and TRBJ1-4; D is unresolved. Between the trimmed V and J ends, which lost 1 base and 3 bases, there was a span of 9 bases. Per the germline V gene, CDR1 is SGHTA and CDR2 is FQGNSA. The CDR3 sequence is 15 residues long. As DNA, the CDR3 is TGTGCCAGCAGCTTAGGGGCAGGACCTAATGAAAAACTGTTTTTT. Its protein is CASSLGAGPNEKLFF.

In this sample, this clone turned up once. This chain links TRBV2 with TRBJ1-6; D is possibly TRBD1 (5 bases). Trimming took 6 bases from V and 5 from J, leaving 11 bases between them. The CDR3 has 14 residues. Germline V gene lookup returns CDR1 SNHLY and CDR2 FYNNEI. The DNA of the CDR3 is TGTGCCAGCAGCCAGGGCCAGGATAATTCACCCCTCCACTTT. Translated, it gives CASSQGQDNSPLHF.

The chain combines TRBV5-1 with TRBJ2-7; D is undetermined. Trimming removed 1 base at V and 0 bases at J, with 11 bases between. CDR1 is SGHRS, CDR2 YFSETQ, per germline. The CDR3 totals 15 residues. CDR3 bases: TGCGCCAGCAGCTTGAATGCTTGGGACTCCTACGAGCAGTACTTC. Residues: CASSLNAWDSYEQYF.